These 10 T cell receptor beta chains were all obtained from the same sample, sequenced in a study of glioma-infiltrating T cells. Amplification of TCR alpha and beta CDR3 regions from RNA used iRepertoire nested multiplex PCR. From the multiplex PCR reads, TCRdb called clonotypes with MiXCR, one entry per CDR3 protein. The sample records approximately 190,000 distinct CDR3 sequences, over 30% being singletons. Sequencing was performed on glioma tissue, nonneoplastic brain tissue, or PBMCs (not recorded which). Source of these receptors: a human donor with low-grade glioma or glioblastoma, undergoing nonglioma brain surgery, or in good health (not recorded which).

This clonotype appeared many times. The chain links TRBV7-2 to TRBJ1-5, with a tentative D call TRBD1 (5 bases). Germline V gene data show CDR1 as SGHTA and CDR2 as FQGNSA. V dropped 5 bases and J dropped 7 bases, with 12 bases sitting between them. The CDR3 totals 13 residues. The CDR3 DNA reads as TGTGCCAGCAGCGGGGGGGGAATACAGCCCCAGCATTTT. Its protein is CASSGGGIQPQHF.

This clonotype was counted ten times or more. The chain joins TRBV28 to TRBJ2-7; 14 bases agree with TRBD2. V dropped 5 bases and J dropped 2; count of bases not matched to a gene: 8. Germline CDR1 MDHEN, CDR2 SYDVKM. The CDR3 sequence is 17 residues long. For the CDR3, the DNA is TGTGCCAGCAGTCCCGGGACTAGCGGGAGATCCCCCTACGAGCAGTACTTC. This encodes CASSPGTSGRSPYEQYF.

In this sample, this clonotype turned up many times. The chain uses TRBV18 and TRBJ2-5; TRBD2 aligns across 7 bases. After removal of 8 bases from V and 4 bases from J, the junction contained 7 bases not matched to a gene. The CDR3 length is 13 residues. Per the germline V gene, CDR1 is KGHSH and CDR2 is LQKENI. CDR3 in amino acids: CASSPLAGETQYF. CDR3 nucleotides: TGTGCCAGCAGCCCCTTAGCGGGAGAGACCCAGTACTTC.

This clonotype was seen repeatedly, ten times or more. The rearrangement joins TRBV7-9 to TRBJ2-3, with TRBD1 matching over 7 bases. V shed 5 bases and J 5 bases; nucleotides not matched to a gene: 4. The CDR3 length is 13 residues. In germline, CDR1 is SEHNR, CDR2 FQNEAQ (reference sequence). The CDR3 nucleotides read TGTGCCAGCAGCACAGGGGCGGTAGATACGCAGTATTTT. Translated: CASSTGAVDTQYF. Together with reference TRBV7-9 and TRBJ2-3, the CDR3 gives the full variable domain: DTGVSQNPRHKITKRGQNVTFRCDPISEHNRLYWYRQTLGQGPEFLTYFQNEAQLEKSRLLSDRFSAERPKGSFSTLEIQRTEQGDSAMYLCASSTGAVDTQYFGPGTRLTVL.

This clonotype has a handful of counts. The chain employs TRBV29-1 and TRBJ2-5; D perhaps matches TRBD2 (7 bases). The CDR3 loop spans 14 amino acids. Trimming cost V 6 bases and J 9 bases, with 23 bases left between them. Germline CDR1 and CDR2: SQVTM and ANQGSEA. CDR3 amino acids: CSVGAAGADMAQYF. The CDR3 DNA reads TGCAGCGTGGGGGCGGCGGGAGCCGACATGGCCCAGTACTTC.

There are a few counts of this clonotype. The gene calls are TRBV19 and TRBJ1-2, with D unresolved. Trimming removed 0 bases at V and 4 bases at J, with 18 bases between. Germline CDR1 is LNHDA and CDR2 is SQIVND (reference sequence). CDR3 length: 17 amino acids. The CDR3 sequence: CASSIEHSGSPFYGYTF. The DNA for the CDR3 is TGTGCCAGTAGTATAGAACATTCCGGGTCGCCCTTCTATGGCTACACCTTC.

Note on this clonotype: A much larger clonotype is one base distant, so this may be a read error. Because it lacks the conserved phenylalanine or tryptophan at the end, this CDR3 is likely a read error. This sequence joins TRBV10-3 and TRBJ2-2; the D is unclear. Per germline, CDR1 ENHRY and CDR2 SYGVKD. Trimming removed 9 bases at V and 1 base at J, with 6 bases between. The length of the CDR3 is 12 residues. CDR3 nucleotide sequence: TGTGCCATTTCGAGGAACACCGGGGAGCTGTTTCTT. Amino acid sequence: CAISRNTGELFL.

This clonotype was observed many times. V and J are TRBV6-1 and TRBJ2-1, with D tentatively TRBD2 (7 bases). V was cut by 7 bases and J by 6 bases, with 13 bases left in between. The CDR3 covers 13 residues. The germline V gene encodes CDR1 MNHNS and CDR2 SASEGT. The CDR3 DNA is TGTGCCAGCACAGCGGGACACGTCAATGAGCAGTTCTTC. This translates into CASTAGHVNEQFF.

This clonotype was seen ten or more times. CDR3 in amino acids: CASGDRTGNYGYTF. The CDR3 region has the DNA TGTGCCAGCGGGGACCGGACAGGCAACTATGGCTACACCTTC. The chain uses TRBV6-1 and TRBJ1-2; 7 bases map to TRBD1. After removal of 8 bases from V and 2 bases from J, the junction contained 8 bases not matched to a gene. Germline V gene sequence: CDR1 MNHNS, CDR2 SASEGT. CDR3 length: 14 amino acids.

There are many counts of this clonotype. This sequence joins TRBV20-1 and TRBJ2-5; the D gene could be TRBD1 or TRBD2 (5 bases each). CDR1 and CDR2 from the germline V gene are DFQATT and SNEGSKA (reference sequence). V lost 4 bases and J 3 bases, leaving 18 bases between the germline ends. The length of the CDR3 is 15 residues. In DNA form, the CDR3 reads TGCAGTGCTACCGGCCAGGGACCCAGGGAAGAGACCCAGTACTTC. This codes for CSATGQGPREETQYF.